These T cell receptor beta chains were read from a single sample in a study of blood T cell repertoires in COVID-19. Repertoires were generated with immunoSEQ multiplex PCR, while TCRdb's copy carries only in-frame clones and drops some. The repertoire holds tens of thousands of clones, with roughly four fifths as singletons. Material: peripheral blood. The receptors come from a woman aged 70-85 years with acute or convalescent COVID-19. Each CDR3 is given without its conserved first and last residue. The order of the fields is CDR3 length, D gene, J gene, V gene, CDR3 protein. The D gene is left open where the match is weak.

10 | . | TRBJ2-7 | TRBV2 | ASSGESREQY
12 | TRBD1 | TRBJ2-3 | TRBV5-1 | ASSLGQGADTQY
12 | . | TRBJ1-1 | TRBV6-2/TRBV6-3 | ASSFTGTDTEAF
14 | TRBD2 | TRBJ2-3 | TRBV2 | ASSEPAGVITDTQY
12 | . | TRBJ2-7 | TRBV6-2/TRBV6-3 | ASSPTGLGNEQY
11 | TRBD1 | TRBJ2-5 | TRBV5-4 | ASSSDRGQTQY
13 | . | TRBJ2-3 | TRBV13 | ASSLGQGTSDTQY
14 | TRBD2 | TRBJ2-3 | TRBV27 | ASSFDGGSSTDTQY
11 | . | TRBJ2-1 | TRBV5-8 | ASSPREFIEQF
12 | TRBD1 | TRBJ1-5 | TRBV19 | ASRRGQLNQPQH
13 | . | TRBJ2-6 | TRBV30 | AWIPRRSGANVLT
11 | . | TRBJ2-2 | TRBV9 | ATSSGFTGELF
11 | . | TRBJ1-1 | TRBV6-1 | ASSEDWQTSAF
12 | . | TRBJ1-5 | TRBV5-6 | ASSLGQGSKPQH
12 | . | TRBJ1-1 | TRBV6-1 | ASSEVLQGTEAF
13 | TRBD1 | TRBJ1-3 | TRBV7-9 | ASSPGGSSGNTIY
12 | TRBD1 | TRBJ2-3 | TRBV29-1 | SVTGQGVTDTQY
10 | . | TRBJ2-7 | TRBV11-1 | ASSPTSYEQY
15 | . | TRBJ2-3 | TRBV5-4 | ASREGVSGTGTDTQY
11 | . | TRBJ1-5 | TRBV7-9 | ASSEASNQPQH
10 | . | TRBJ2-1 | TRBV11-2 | ASSFLENEQF
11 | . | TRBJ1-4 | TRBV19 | ASSIPPTEKLF
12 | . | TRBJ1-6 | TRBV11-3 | ASSLGQNNSPLH
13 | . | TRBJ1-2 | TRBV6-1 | ASREEGGQNYGYT
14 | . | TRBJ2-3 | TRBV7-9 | ASSSYRGGGTDTQY
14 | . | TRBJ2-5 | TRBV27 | ASSLSPGRGFETQY
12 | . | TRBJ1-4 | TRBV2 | ASAFSATNEKLF
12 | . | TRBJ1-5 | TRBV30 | AWSVTTTNQPQH
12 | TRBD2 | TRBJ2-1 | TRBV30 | ACQWGGSYNEQF
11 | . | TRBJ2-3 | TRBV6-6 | ASSEGGTDTQY
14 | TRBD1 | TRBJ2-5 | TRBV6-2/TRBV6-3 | ASSYRDRTYQETQY
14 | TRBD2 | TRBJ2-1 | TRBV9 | ASSALGGSSYNEQF
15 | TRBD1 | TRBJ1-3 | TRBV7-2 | ASSDGQGTRAGNTIY
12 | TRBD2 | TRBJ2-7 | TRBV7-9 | ASSFREGRYEQY
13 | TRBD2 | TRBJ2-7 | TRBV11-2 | ASTQTAGVLRGQY
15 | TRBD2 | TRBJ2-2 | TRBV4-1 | ASSQGLAGGPRKELF